Listed below are T cell receptor beta chains from one sample, sequenced in a study of T cells expressing NK-cell markers. TCRdb re-called the 5' RACE reads, yielding one record per CDR3 amino acid sequence without DNA. With fewer than 400,000 distinct CDR3 sequences in the sample, the ten largest clones hold 4% to 6.5%. Specimen: blood T cells: a sorted CD56 or NKG2C T cell subset, CD4+ or CD8+ T cells, or bulk PBMC T cells (not recorded which). The receptor source for this set is a man aged 18 to 69 in good health. Each CDR3 is given with its conserved first and last residue.

CDR3 protein	V gene	J gene	CDR3 length
CATSRGGGGETQYF	TRBV15	TRBJ2-5	14
CASKAASTETQYF	TRBV18	TRBJ2-5	13
CASSGNREQPQHF	TRBV19	TRBJ1-5	13
CASSLFRRGPETQYF	TRBV7-3	TRBJ2-5	15
CASSLRGQGRRGTEAFF	TRBV12-3/TRBV12-4	TRBJ1-1	17
CASSQAPGGPETQYF	TRBV4-1	TRBJ2-5	15
CASSQTQVSNEQFF	TRBV14	TRBJ2-1	14
CASSEGWNTGELFF	TRBV28	TRBJ2-2	14
CASSLFQAPRTEAFF	TRBV7-6	TRBJ1-1	15
CASTGYDNNPRWEQYF	TRBV25-1	TRBJ2-7	16
CASSSRTGGMNTEAFF	TRBV16	TRBJ1-1	16
CASSFYGAKAGGDTQYF	TRBV7-9	TRBJ2-3	17
CASRFPGGGTEAFF	TRBV6-1	TRBJ1-1	14
CASSYSIREAEQYF	TRBV6-5	TRBJ2-7	14
CSASGDSAGNEQFF	TRBV20-1	TRBJ2-1	14
CASSSKAGGPTDTQYF	TRBV7-8	TRBJ2-3	16
CASSVRQGLNTGELFF	TRBV5-1	TRBJ2-2	16
CASSSGTIPYGYTF	TRBV7-2	TRBJ1-2	14
CAAGRDRTLLAKNIQYF	TRBV2	TRBJ2-4	17
CASSSLAGGTYNEQFF	TRBV27	TRBJ2-1	16
CASSLRGGTSGKNEQYF	TRBV7-9	TRBJ2-7	17
CATSAYIGTGGYGANVLTF	TRBV24-1	TRBJ2-6	19
CASSLETSGGLYEQYF	TRBV11-2	TRBJ2-7	16
CATSRRGPGTVNQPQHF	TRBV2	TRBJ1-5	17
CASSIGLSQETQYF	TRBV19	TRBJ2-5	14
CASSPNRGGEQFF	TRBV7-2	TRBJ2-1	13
CASRSTWGDYGYTF	TRBV2	TRBJ1-2	14
CSAQPGQVPNYGYTF	TRBV20-1	TRBJ1-2	15
CASSQSGTGGSYNEQFF	TRBV16	TRBJ2-1	17
CASSFLPSGGAEEQFF	TRBV5-1	TRBJ2-1	16
CASSLAGRGTEKLFF	TRBV7-9	TRBJ1-4	15
CASSPTQGAPDHTQYF	TRBV27	TRBJ2-3	16
CASSRELGYGYTF	TRBV9	TRBJ1-2	13
CASSLIFGGGPMLETQYF	TRBV11-2	TRBJ2-5	18
CASSLDSHLAKNIQYF	TRBV5-1	TRBJ2-4	16
CASSDPGLGTDTQYF	TRBV12-3/TRBV12-4	TRBJ2-3	15
CASSHSSPRVTGELFF	TRBV4-1	TRBJ2-2	16
CSARDLGANVLTF	TRBV20-1	TRBJ2-6	13
CASTGWGNRDTQYF	TRBV12-3/TRBV12-4	TRBJ2-3	14
CASSRRLAGGQSYEQYF	TRBV3-1	TRBJ2-7	17
CASSWGQVSLGNTQYF	TRBV6-5	TRBJ2-3	16
CASARGGSFYTEAFF	TRBV7-9	TRBJ1-1	15
CASSSRIEQFF	TRBV27	TRBJ2-1	11
CASSLGPMSGTDTQYF	TRBV5-1	TRBJ2-3	16
CASSLLVSEAFF	TRBV28	TRBJ1-1	12
CATSRDDRTGGSNEQYF	TRBV15	TRBJ2-7	17